This T cell receptor (beta chain) was sequenced for a study of blood T cell repertoires in COVID-19. Study details: Italy, Spain and the United States were the sources of the convalescent and acute COVID-19 samples. T cells, B-cell-depleted T cells, or PBMCs supplied cDNA or gDNA.

CDR3 length equals 12 residues. After removal of 8 bases from V and 6 bases from J, the junction contained 4 bases not matched to a gene. Per germline, CDR1 SEHNR and CDR2 FQNEAQ (reference sequence). In the original analysis: Cell counts per sample came from amplifying reference gene primers. Data came from immunoSEQ multiplex PCR; TCRdb stores just in-frame clones and leaves some out. That table gives V, J and clone size, and the DNA gave D and trimming. The sample holds 140,000 to 150,000 clones; approximately 89% are singletons and the top ten take around 1.5%. The sequencing sample was made of peripheral blood. V is TRBV7-9 and J is TRBJ2-1, with TRBD2 matching over 7 bases. The receptor was derived from a human donor in a cohort sampled during active COVID-19. In nucleotides, the CDR3 is TGTGCCAGCGGACTAGGCTTCAATGAGCAGTTCTTC. It translates to CASGLGFNEQFF.